This TCR beta chain was found in a study of OX40 agonist ivuxolimab in advanced cancers. With regard to this clone: Its antigen is still unknown.

The data were produced by immunoSEQ multiplex PCR, yet TCRdb's version contains in-frame clones alone and is incomplete. This repertoire shows about 82,000 clones, approximately 87% found once; its top ten account for approximately 0.9%. General study results and limits: CD4+ and CD8+ blood T cells expanded clonally by week 6 at 0.1 to 3.0 mg/kg. Compared with others, partial responders at 0.1-3.0 mg/kg displayed clonal expansion among the lowest.

The germline V gene encodes CDR1 SGHRS and CDR2 YFSETQ. This CDR3 has 15 amino acids. Trimming shortened V by 0 bases and J by 6 bases, and 15 bases separated the two germline ends. The receptor was derived from an adult with an advanced solid tumor such as melanoma, head and neck, liver or kidney cancer. The chain uses TRBV5-1 and TRBJ2-5, with unresolved D. Sequencing was performed on CD4+ or CD8+ T cells sorted from blood, taken in a trial of the OX40 agonist ivuxolimab. The CDR3 region has the DNA TGCGCCAGCAGCTTGGGGGGTGACATCACAAAGACCCAGTACTTC. This codes for CASSLGGDITKTQYF.